This TCR beta chain was obtained from a study of human T cells and chemical hapten exposure. Looking at the study overall: For sensitization, 2% DPC was applied to a roughly 2 cm by roughly 2 cm patch of upper inner arm skin.

This sample's time point: patch test 3, about 24 weeks after DPC sensitization. Treatment in this sample: therapeutic diphenylcyclopropenone sensitization with weekly scalp DPC. V gave up 1 base and J gave up 5 bases, with 11 bases separating them. The length of the CDR3 is 14 residues. The germline V gene encodes CDR1 LGHNA and CDR2 YNFKEQ. Individual cDNA molecules (in the library) carried attached unique molecular identifiers. Per the study methods: The median was approximately 89,000 TCRs per sample, ranging roughly 20,000 to 690,600. Via MiXCR, TCRdb re-called the RACE reads, giving one row per CDR3 protein. The V and J calls shown here were made by TCRdb, not taken from the authors' results. Of some 60,000 distinct CDR3 sequences listed, 9.5% to 15% are singletons.

This sequence originates from a man in his thirties or forties with alopecia areata. Some clones in this sample may be carry-over from other donors' samples. This chain joins TRBV4-2 and TRBJ1-1; possibly TRBD1 for D (6 bases). The material sequenced was whole blood, taken in connection with sensitization to the hapten diphenylcyclopropenone (DPC). The CDR3 sequence: CASSQGQARTEAFF. The CDR3 region has the DNA TGTGCCAGCAGCCAAGGACAGGCGAGGACTGAAGCTTTCTTT.